Below, 3 T cell receptor beta chains from the same sample are listed, as sequenced in a study of blood T cell repertoires in COVID-19. The method was immunoSEQ multiplex PCR; TCRdb's version includes in-frame clones alone and lacks a portion of them. The sample yields 330,000 or so clones, roughly 90% seen once. Sequenced input: PBMCs or T cells enriched from blood (not recorded which). Receptors were obtained from a woman aged 30 to 39 who had recovered from COVID-19.

The rearrangement joins TRBV18 to TRBJ2-1; D might be TRBD1 (6 bases). Germline values: CDR1 KGHSH, CDR2 LQKENI. Trimming pared 5 bases from V and 9 bases from J, leaving 14 bases between. The CDR3 has 13 residues. The CDR3 here is CASSSDRFVEQFF. The CDR3 coding sequence is TGTGCCAGCTCATCAGACAGGTTCGTTGAGCAGTTCTTC.

V gene TRBV14 combines with J gene TRBJ2-4; D is possibly TRBD2 (6 bases). The germline V and J ends were trimmed by 0 bases and 3 bases, with 24 bases remaining between them. Germline CDR1 is SGHDN and CDR2 is FVKESK. The CDR3 length is 20 residues. CDR3 sequence (DNA): TGTGCCAGCAGCCAAGAGGGTATCTTCGGTGGGCAGGGACTCAAAAACATTCAGTACTTC. This sequence encodes CASSQEGIFGGQGLKNIQYF.

The J gene is TRBJ2-1, the V gene TRBV18; perhaps TRBD2 as D (6 bases). The germline V and J ends were trimmed by 2 bases and 4 bases, with 15 bases remaining between them. CDR1 is KGHSH, CDR2 LQKENI, per germline. This CDR3 comprises 16 residues. CDR3 sequence reads: CASSPTSGYKYNEQFF. In nucleotides, the CDR3 is TGTGCCAGCTCACCAACCAGCGGGTACAAGTACAATGAGCAGTTCTTC.